This T cell receptor beta chain was recovered during a study of blood T cell repertoires in COVID-19. The wider study: Researchers got acute and convalescent COVID-19 samples from the United States, Italy and Spain. The analysed material was cDNA or gDNA that came from T cells, B-cell-depleted T cells, or PBMCs.

Per the authors' pipeline: Amplification of reference gene primers was used by the study to estimate nucleated cell counts. Using immunoSEQ multiplex PCR, the repertoire was profiled, and TCRdb retains in-frame clones only, with some absent. V and J calls and clone size are as listed in that table; D and trimming were resolved from the DNA. Among roughly 260,000 clones, roughly nine tenths were seen once, and the ten largest hold roughly 3.9%. The CDR3 length is 16 residues. The V gene's germline CDR1 is SGHNT and CDR2 YYREEE (reference sequence). With V trimmed by 2 bases and J by 2 bases, 5 bases remained unmatched.

Sequencing was carried out using peripheral blood. The V call is TRBV5-4, the J call TRBJ1-4; 8 nucleotides align to TRBD1. This clonotype originated in a man aged 60 to 69 who had recovered from COVID-19. The CDR3 reads CASSFGQGRTNEKLFF. CDR3 DNA: TGTGCCAGCAGCTTTGGACAGGGAAGGACTAATGAAAAACTGTTTTTT.